What follows is one T cell receptor beta chain and its context. As yet, its antigen is unknown. The data were obtained in a study of OX40 agonist ivuxolimab in advanced cancers. About the research overall: Patients assigned to dose escalation were diagnosed with hepatocellular carcinoma, melanoma, renal cell or head and neck cancer.

Whole-study findings and limits: Some patients without response likewise showed low normalized clonal expansion. CD4+ T cells averaged fewer expanded clones than CD8+ T cells. Among patients with partial responses at 0.1-3.0 mg/kg, clonal expansion was among the lowest.

The table came from immunoSEQ multiplex PCR; TCRdb's copy has only in-frame clones and leaves some out. The sample yields about 34,000 clones, 80% to 85% seen once. The CDR3 has 12 amino acids. The ends were cut back, 2 bases at V and 4 bases at J, with 6 bases in the middle. Germline-derived CDR1 and CDR2 are GTSNPN and SVGIG (reference sequence). The rearrangement uses TRBV30 and TRBJ1-3; unclear D gene. This material consisted of CD4+ or CD8+ T cells sorted from blood, taken in a trial of the OX40 agonist ivuxolimab. The origin of this receptor is an adult with an advanced solid tumor such as melanoma, head and neck, liver or kidney cancer. The CDR3 DNA reads TGTGCCTGGAGTTCGGGCGGAAACACCATATATTTT. This encodes CAWSSGGNTIYF.